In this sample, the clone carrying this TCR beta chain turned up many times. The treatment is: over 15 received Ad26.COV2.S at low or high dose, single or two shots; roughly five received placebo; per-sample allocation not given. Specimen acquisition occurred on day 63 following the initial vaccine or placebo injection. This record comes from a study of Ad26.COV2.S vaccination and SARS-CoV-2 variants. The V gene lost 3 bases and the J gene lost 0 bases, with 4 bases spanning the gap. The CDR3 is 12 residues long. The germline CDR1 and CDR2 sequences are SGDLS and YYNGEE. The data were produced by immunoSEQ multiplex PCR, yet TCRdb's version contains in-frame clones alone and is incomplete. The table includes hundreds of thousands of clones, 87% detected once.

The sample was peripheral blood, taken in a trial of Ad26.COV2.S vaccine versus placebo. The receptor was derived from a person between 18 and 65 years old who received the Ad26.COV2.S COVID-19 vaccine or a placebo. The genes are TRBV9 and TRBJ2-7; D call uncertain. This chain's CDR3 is CASSGSSYEQYF. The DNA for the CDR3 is TGTGCCAGCAGCGGCAGCTCCTACGAGCAGTACTTC.